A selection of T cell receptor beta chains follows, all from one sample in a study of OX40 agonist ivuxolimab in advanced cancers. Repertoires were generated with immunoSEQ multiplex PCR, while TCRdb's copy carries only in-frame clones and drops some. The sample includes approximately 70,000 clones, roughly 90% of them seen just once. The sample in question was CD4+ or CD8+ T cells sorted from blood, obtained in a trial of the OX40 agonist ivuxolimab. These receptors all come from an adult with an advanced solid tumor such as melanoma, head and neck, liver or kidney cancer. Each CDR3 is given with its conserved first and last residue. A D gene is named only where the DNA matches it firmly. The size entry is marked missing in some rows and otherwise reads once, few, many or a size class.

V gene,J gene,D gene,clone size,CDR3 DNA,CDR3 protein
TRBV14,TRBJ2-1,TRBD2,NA,TGTGCCAGCAGCCCTACGGCGGGAGCGGGTTACAATGAGCAGTTCTTC,CASSPTAGAGYNEQFF
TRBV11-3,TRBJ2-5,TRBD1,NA,TGTGCCAGCAGCTCTCACAGGGGCACTCAAGAGACCCAGTACTTC,CASSSHRGTQETQYF
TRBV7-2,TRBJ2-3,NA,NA,TGTGCCAGCAGCCCTCGAAACACAGATACGCAGTATTTT,CASSPRNTDTQYF
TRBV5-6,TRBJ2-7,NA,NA,TGTGCCAGCAACAATCTGTCGGGGGAGCAGTACTTC,CASNNLSGEQYF
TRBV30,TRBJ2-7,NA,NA,TGTGCCTGGAATCTACGAGAAAAGTTTTACGAGCAGTACTTC,CAWNLREKFYEQYF
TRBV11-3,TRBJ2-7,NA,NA,TGTGCCAGCAGCTTTCAGTTGGGGTCCTACGAGCAGTACTTC,CASSFQLGSYEQYF
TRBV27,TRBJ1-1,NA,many,TGTGCCAGCACCCCGGGGGGGAGAAACACTGAAGCTTTCTTT,CASTPGGRNTEAFF
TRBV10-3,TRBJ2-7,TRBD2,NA,TGTGCCATCGCCCGACTAGCGGGAGAGGGCGAGCAGTACTTC,CAIARLAGEGEQYF
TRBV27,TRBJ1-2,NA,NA,TGTGCCAGCAGTCCAAAGGGGGTGAGCTATGGCTACACCTTC,CASSPKGVSYGYTF
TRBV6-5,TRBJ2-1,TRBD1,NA,TGTGCCAGCAGTTGGGGACAGGTGGATCGGAATGAGCAGTTCTTC,CASSWGQVDRNEQFF
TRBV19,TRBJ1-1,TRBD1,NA,TGTGCCAGTAGTATACCCCGTGGACAGGGGCAGAGAACTGAAGCTTTCTTT,CASSIPRGQGQRTEAFF
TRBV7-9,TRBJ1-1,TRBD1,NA,TGTGCCAGCAGCTCAAGACAGGGCCGGAACACTGAAGCTTTCTTT,CASSSRQGRNTEAFF
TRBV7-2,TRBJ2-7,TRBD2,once,TGTGCCAGCAGCTTCACTAGCGGACAAGTCTACGAGCAGTACTTC,CASSFTSGQVYEQYF
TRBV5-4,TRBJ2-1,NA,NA,TGTGCCAGCAGCTTGGCGGGGGTCCTAGGTGAGCAGTTCTTC,CASSLAGVLGEQFF
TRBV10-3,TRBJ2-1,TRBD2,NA,TGTGCCATCAGGGGGCCCGGGACTAGCGGGAGCAATGAGCAGTTCTTC,CAIRGPGTSGSNEQFF
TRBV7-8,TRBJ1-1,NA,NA,TGTGCCAGCAGCCCAAGGGACGGGGGCCTGAACACTGAAGCTTTCTTT,CASSPRDGGLNTEAFF
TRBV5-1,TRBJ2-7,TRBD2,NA,TGCGCCAGCAGAGAGACTAGCGGGAGTTCGTACTTC,CASRETSGSSYF
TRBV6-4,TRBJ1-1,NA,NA,TGTGCCAGCAGTCCCCAAAACTTGAACACTGAAGCTTTCTTT,CASSPQNLNTEAFF
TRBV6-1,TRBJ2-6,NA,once,TGTGCCAGCACTAAACAGGACTCTGGGGCCAACGTCCTGACTTTC,CASTKQDSGANVLTF
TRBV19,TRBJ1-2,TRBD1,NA,TGTGCCAGTAGTATACAGGGGGACTATGGCTACACCTTC,CASSIQGDYGYTF
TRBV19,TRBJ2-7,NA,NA,TGTGCCAGCAGTAGCGTCTCCTACGAGCAGTACTTC,CASSSVSYEQYF
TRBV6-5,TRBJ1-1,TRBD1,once,TGTGCCAGCAGTCACTTAGGACAGGTATCTTCTTCTGAAGCTTTCTTT,CASSHLGQVSSSEAFF
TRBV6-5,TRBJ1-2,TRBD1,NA,TGTGCCAGCAGTAAACAGGGGTATGGGGGCTACACCTTC,CASSKQGYGGYTF
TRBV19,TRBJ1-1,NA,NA,TGTGCCAGTAGTCAGCCGGGTCGAGGGGCACGGAACACTGAAGCTTTCTTT,CASSQPGRGARNTEAFF
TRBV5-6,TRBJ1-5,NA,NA,TGTGCCAGCAGCTTGCGCCCAGATAGTGTACAGCCCCAGCATTTT,CASSLRPDSVQPQHF
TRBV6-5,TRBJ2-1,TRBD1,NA,TGTGCCAGCAGTGTACAGGGGAGCTTTGGTAATGAGCAGTTCTTC,CASSVQGSFGNEQFF
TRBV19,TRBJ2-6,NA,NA,TGTGCCAGTAGTATACGGGGCCAGGGTGTCTCGGGGGCCAACGTCCTGACTTTC,CASSIRGQGVSGANVLTF
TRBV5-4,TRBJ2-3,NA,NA,TGTGCCAGCAGCTTGGACGTCGGTAGCACAGATACGCAGTATTTT,CASSLDVGSTDTQYF
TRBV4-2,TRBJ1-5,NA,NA,TGTGCCAGCAGCCAAGATGGGGGGAGACAGCCCCAGCATTTT,CASSQDGGRQPQHF
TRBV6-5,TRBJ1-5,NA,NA,TGTGCCAGCAGTTACAGTGGCGGGAGGAGTCAGCCCCAGCATTTT,CASSYSGGRSQPQHF
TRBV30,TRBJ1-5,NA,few,TGTGCCTCCGGGCTGGCAGGTGATCAGCCCCAGCATTTT,CASGLAGDQPQHF
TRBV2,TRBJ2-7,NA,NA,TGTGCCAGCAGCGGAGACTCCTACGAGCAGTACTTC,CASSGDSYEQYF
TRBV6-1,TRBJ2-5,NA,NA,TGTGCCAGCAGTGAAATATCACAGCAAGAGACCCAGTACTTC,CASSEISQQETQYF
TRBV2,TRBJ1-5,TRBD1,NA,TGTGCCAGCAATGGACAGGTTGGACAGCCCCAGCATTTT,CASNGQVGQPQHF
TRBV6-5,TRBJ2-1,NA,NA,TGTGCCAGCAGTTACTTAACTGGTGAGCAGTTCTTC,CASSYLTGEQFF
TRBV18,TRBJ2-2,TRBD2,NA,TGTGCCAGCTCAGTACGACTAGCGGGAGTTTCGAACACCGGGGAGCTGTTTTTT,CASSVRLAGVSNTGELFF
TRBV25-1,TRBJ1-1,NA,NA,TGTGCCAGCAGTGAAGATCCGAACACTGAAGCTTTCTTT,CASSEDPNTEAFF
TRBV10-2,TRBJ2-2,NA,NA,TGCGCCAGCAGGAGGGATGGAACTCCGAACACCGGGGAGCTGTTTTTT,CASRRDGTPNTGELFF
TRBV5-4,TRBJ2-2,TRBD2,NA,TGTGCCAGCAGCCTACCGGGACTAGTGGGGACCGGGGAGCTGTTTTTT,CASSLPGLVGTGELFF
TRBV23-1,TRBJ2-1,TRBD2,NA,TGCGCCAGCAGTCAATCCTTCGGGACTAGCGATTACAATGAGCAGTTCTTC,CASSQSFGTSDYNEQFF
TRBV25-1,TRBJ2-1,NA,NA,TGTGCCAGCAGTGAATCGGACTTTGGCAATGAGCAGTTCTTC,CASSESDFGNEQFF
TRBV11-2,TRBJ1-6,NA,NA,TGTGCCAGCAGCTTAGGTCGCATCTATAATTCACCCCTCCACTTT,CASSLGRIYNSPLHF
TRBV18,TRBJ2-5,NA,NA,TGTGCCAGCTCCCTTAACCCCTCCAATTTGCAAGAGACCCAGTACTTC,CASSLNPSNLQETQYF
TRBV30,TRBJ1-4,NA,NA,TGTGCCTGGAGTGTTCGCACACTTGAAAAACTGTTTTTT,CAWSVRTLEKLFF
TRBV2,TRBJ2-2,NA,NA,TGTGCCAGCAGTTTCCAGGGTACCGGGGAGCTGTTTTTT,CASSFQGTGELFF
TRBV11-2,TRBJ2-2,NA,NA,TGTGCCAGCAGCTCCGCAAGAACCGGGGAGCTGTTTTTT,CASSSARTGELFF
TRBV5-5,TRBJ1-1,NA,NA,TGTGCCAGCAGCTGGGCAGGGCGGACTGAAGCTTTCTTT,CASSWAGRTEAFF
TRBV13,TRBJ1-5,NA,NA,TGTGCCAGCAGCTTCCGCAGGAATCAGCCCCAGCATTTT,CASSFRRNQPQHF
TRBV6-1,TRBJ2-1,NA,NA,TGTGCCAGCAGTGGGGGTCCTGGGGGGGGCGTCTCCTACAATGAGCAGTTCTTC,CASSGGPGGGVSYNEQFF